Sequencing of this T cell receptor (beta chain) was carried out in a study of OX40 agonist ivuxolimab in advanced cancers. Turning to the study itself: Hepatocellular carcinoma, melanoma, renal cell or head and neck cancer occurred in dose-escalation patients.

Points on this clone: Its antigen is unidentified.

Produced via immunoSEQ multiplex PCR; TCRdb's table is partial and in-frame only. Counted here are around 22,000 clones, approximately 90% occurring once; the ten biggest clones make up around 30%. The CDR3 covers 13 residues. V lost 0 bases and J 2 bases, leaving 2 bases between the germline ends. Germline assignment: CDR1 KGHSH and CDR2 LQKENI. Study conclusions and caveats: Clonal expansion from baseline to week 6 occurred in both CD4+ and CD8+ T cells.

Cycle 7 day 1, cycle 4 day 1, and baseline were the timepoints at which blood was sampled. The chain couples TRBV18 to TRBJ2-1; D is uncertain. The origin of this receptor is an adult with an advanced solid tumor such as melanoma, head and neck, liver or kidney cancer. The starting material was CD4+ or CD8+ T cells sorted from blood, obtained in a trial of the OX40 agonist ivuxolimab. In DNA form, the CDR3 reads TGTGCCAGCTCACCACCCCCCTACAATGAGCAGTTCTTC. This gives the protein CASSPPPYNEQFF. The complete variable domain, with remaining parts taken from reference TRBV18 and TRBJ2-1, reads NAGVMQNPRHLVRRRGQEARLRCSPMKGHSHVYWYRQLPEEGLKFMVYLQKENIIDESGMPKERFSAEFPKEGPSILRIQQVVRGDSAAYFCASSPPPYNEQFFGPGTRLTVL.